Listed below are T cell receptor beta chains from one sample, sequenced in a study of shared clonotypes between healthy human individuals. TCRdb's copy holds only in-frame clones and misses some; the assay was immunoSEQ multiplex PCR. Of about 480,000 clones in the sample, almost 80% were seen once. The specimen sequenced was PBMCs. The receptors originated from a woman aged 40 to 55 in good health. Some clones in this sample may be carry-over from other donors' samples. Each CDR3 is given with its conserved first and last residue. Fields, in order: clone size, D gene, J gene, V gene, CDR3 DNA, CDR3 protein. D genes are given only for firm matches. Clone size is stated in some rows and not others, as once, few, many or a class when expanded.

abundance: NA
d_gene: TRBD2
j_gene: TRBJ2-7
v_gene: TRBV2
CDR3nt: TGTGCCAGCAGGGCGACTAGCGGGAGGGCCTTATACGAGCAGTACTTC
CDR3aa: CASRATSGRALYEQYF

abundance: few
d_gene: TRBD1
j_gene: TRBJ1-1
v_gene: TRBV15
CDR3nt: TGTGCCACCAGCATACGACAGGGGGGCGAAGCTTTCTTT
CDR3aa: CATSIRQGGEAFF

abundance: few
d_gene: TRBD1
j_gene: TRBJ1-5
v_gene: TRBV7-2
CDR3nt: TGTGCCAGCAGCTTAATAGGAGGACAGGGCGGTCAGCCCCAGCATTTT
CDR3aa: CASSLIGGQGGQPQHF

abundance: NA
d_gene: NA
j_gene: TRBJ1-1
v_gene: TRBV28
CDR3nt: TGTGCCAGCAGTTTCAGGGAACGAGAGGCTTTCTTT
CDR3aa: CASSFREREAFF

abundance: NA
d_gene: TRBD1
j_gene: TRBJ2-7
v_gene: TRBV6-1
CDR3nt: TGTGCCAGCAGTGACGGGTGGGACAGCTCCTACGAGCAGTACTTC
CDR3aa: CASSDGWDSSYEQYF

abundance: few
d_gene: NA
j_gene: TRBJ1-1
v_gene: TRBV5-6
CDR3nt: TGTGCCAGCAGCGCACTCCAACTTCCGAACACTGAAGCTTTCTTT
CDR3aa: CASSALQLPNTEAFF

abundance: NA
d_gene: NA
j_gene: TRBJ1-1
v_gene: TRBV5-1
CDR3nt: TGCGCCAGCAGCTTGGGATGGAGGGACACTGAAGCTTTCTTT
CDR3aa: CASSLGWRDTEAFF

abundance: NA
d_gene: NA
j_gene: TRBJ2-2
v_gene: TRBV4-2
CDR3nt: TGTGCCAGCAGCCAAGATCGCAGTCGTGGCGGGGAGCTGTTTTTT
CDR3aa: CASSQDRSRGGELFF

abundance: NA
d_gene: NA
j_gene: TRBJ1-4
v_gene: TRBV2
CDR3nt: TGTGCCAGCAGTGATACGGGACGGCGTAATGAAAAACTGTTTTTT
CDR3aa: CASSDTGRRNEKLFF

abundance: NA
d_gene: NA
j_gene: TRBJ1-1
v_gene: TRBV27
CDR3nt: TGTGCCAGCAGTTTCTCCGGACCGGGTGAAGCTTTCTTT
CDR3aa: CASSFSGPGEAFF

abundance: NA
d_gene: TRBD1
j_gene: TRBJ2-5
v_gene: TRBV18
CDR3nt: TGTGCCAGCTCACCACCGACAGGGGAAGGAGAGACCCAGTACTTC
CDR3aa: CASSPPTGEGETQYF

abundance: NA
d_gene: NA
j_gene: TRBJ2-5
v_gene: TRBV7-2
CDR3nt: TGTGCCAGCAGCTTAGCCTTGCTCTCCCAACAGACCCAGTACTTC
CDR3aa: CASSLALLSQQTQYF

abundance: few
d_gene: TRBD2
j_gene: TRBJ2-1
v_gene: TRBV4-3
CDR3nt: TGCGCCAGCAGCCAAGAACTAGCGGGAGCTCCCAATGAGCAGTTCTTC
CDR3aa: CASSQELAGAPNEQFF

abundance: NA
d_gene: NA
j_gene: TRBJ2-5
v_gene: TRBV19
CDR3nt: TGTGCCAGTAGTACTCGGGCATCCGCTCTGGAGACCCAGTACTTC
CDR3aa: CASSTRASALETQYF

abundance: NA
d_gene: TRBD2
j_gene: TRBJ2-3
v_gene: TRBV5-1
CDR3nt: TGCGCCAGCAGCTTGGCGCTAGCGGGAGCAGATACGCAGTATTTT
CDR3aa: CASSLALAGADTQYF

abundance: NA
d_gene: NA
j_gene: TRBJ1-2
v_gene: TRBV4-2
CDR3nt: TGTGCCAGCAGCCAAGATGGGCAGGGTGATCCTGGCTACACCTTC
CDR3aa: CASSQDGQGDPGYTF

abundance: NA
d_gene: NA
j_gene: TRBJ2-5
v_gene: TRBV11-2
CDR3nt: TGTGCCAGCAGCTTAGAAGGGGAGACCCAGTACTTC
CDR3aa: CASSLEGETQYF

abundance: NA
d_gene: NA
j_gene: TRBJ1-1
v_gene: TRBV5-1
CDR3nt: TGCGCCAGCAGCCAAAGCAAGAACACTGAAGCTTTCTTT
CDR3aa: CASSQSKNTEAFF

abundance: few
d_gene: NA
j_gene: TRBJ2-3
v_gene: TRBV19
CDR3nt: TGTGCCAGTAGGCCCCCGGGACTTTTCACAGATACGCAGTATTTT
CDR3aa: CASRPPGLFTDTQYF

abundance: NA
d_gene: TRBD2
j_gene: TRBJ2-1
v_gene: TRBV11-3
CDR3nt: TGTGCCAGCAGCTTAGGGCGGGAGGGCCGGGGTAATGAGCAGTTCTTC
CDR3aa: CASSLGREGRGNEQFF

abundance: few
d_gene: NA
j_gene: TRBJ1-1
v_gene: TRBV30
CDR3nt: TGTGCCTCGGACGAACGCCATACTGAAGCTTTCTTT
CDR3aa: CASDERHTEAFF

abundance: NA
d_gene: TRBD1
j_gene: TRBJ2-2
v_gene: TRBV28
CDR3nt: TGTGCCAGCTTGACAGGGATGAACACCGGGGAGCTGTTTTTT
CDR3aa: CASLTGMNTGELFF

abundance: NA
d_gene: TRBD2
j_gene: TRBJ2-3
v_gene: TRBV29-1
CDR3nt: TGCAGCGTGGGGCGGGGGGCACCAGATACGCAGTATTTT
CDR3aa: CSVGRGAPDTQYF

abundance: NA
d_gene: NA
j_gene: TRBJ1-3
v_gene: TRBV30
CDR3nt: TGTGCCTGGAACCCCACAGGGTGGTTCAACACCATATATTTT
CDR3aa: CAWNPTGWFNTIYF

abundance: NA
d_gene: NA
j_gene: TRBJ1-5
v_gene: TRBV10-3
CDR3nt: TGTGCCATCAGTTCTCAGGGGATCGGAGGTCAGCCCCAGCATTTT
CDR3aa: CAISSQGIGGQPQHF

abundance: NA
d_gene: NA
j_gene: TRBJ2-1
v_gene: TRBV7-7
CDR3nt: TGTGCTAGCAGCCTGGACAGAAACAATGAGCAGTTCTTC
CDR3aa: CASSLDRNNEQFF

abundance: NA
d_gene: NA
j_gene: TRBJ2-1
v_gene: TRBV30
CDR3nt: TGTGCCTCAGCGGCTTTACGTGAGGGGAATGAGCAGTTCTTC
CDR3aa: CASAALREGNEQFF

abundance: NA
d_gene: NA
j_gene: TRBJ2-5
v_gene: TRBV25-1
CDR3nt: TGTGCCAGCAGTGAATATGGGTCACAAGAGACCCAGTACTTC
CDR3aa: CASSEYGSQETQYF

abundance: NA
d_gene: NA
j_gene: TRBJ2-5
v_gene: TRBV30
CDR3nt: TGTGCCTGGACAGGGGTCTTAGAGACCCAGTACTTC
CDR3aa: CAWTGVLETQYF

abundance: NA
d_gene: NA
j_gene: TRBJ2-2
v_gene: TRBV2
CDR3nt: TGTGCCAGCAGTGAATTCGGGGGAGGAGGTACCGGGGAGCTGTTTTTT
CDR3aa: CASSEFGGGGTGELFF

abundance: once
d_gene: NA
j_gene: TRBJ2-1
v_gene: TRBV7-2
CDR3nt: TGTGCCAGCAGCTTAGAGGGTGGCTCTTACAATGAGCAGTTCTTC
CDR3aa: CASSLEGGSYNEQFF

abundance: NA
d_gene: TRBD1
j_gene: TRBJ2-7
v_gene: TRBV5-1
CDR3nt: TGCGCCAGCAGCCTGGGACAGGCTACCCACGAGCAGTACTTC
CDR3aa: CASSLGQATHEQYF

abundance: NA
d_gene: TRBD1
j_gene: TRBJ2-2
v_gene: TRBV11-3
CDR3nt: TGTGCCAGCAGCTCAGGACAGGGGGTAGACACCGGGGAGCTGTTTTTT
CDR3aa: CASSSGQGVDTGELFF